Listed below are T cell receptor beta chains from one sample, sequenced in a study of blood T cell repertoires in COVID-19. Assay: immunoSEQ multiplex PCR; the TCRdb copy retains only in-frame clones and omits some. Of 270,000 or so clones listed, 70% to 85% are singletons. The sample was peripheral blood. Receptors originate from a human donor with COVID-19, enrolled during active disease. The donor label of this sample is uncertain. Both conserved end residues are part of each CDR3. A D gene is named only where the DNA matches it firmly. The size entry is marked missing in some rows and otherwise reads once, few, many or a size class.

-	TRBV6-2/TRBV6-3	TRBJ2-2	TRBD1	CASSSGTGQLFF	TGTGCCAGCAGCTCCGGGACAGGTCAGCTGTTTTTT
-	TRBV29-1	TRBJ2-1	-	CSVGANYLYNEQFF	TGCAGCGTGGGCGCAAACTACCTGTACAATGAGCAGTTCTTC
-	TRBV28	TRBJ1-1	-	CAITFSGESTEAFF	TGTGCCATCACATTTTCGGGGGAGTCCACTGAAGCTTTCTTT
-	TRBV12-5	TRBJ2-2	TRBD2	CASGLVIITSGDTGELFF	TGTGCTAGTGGTTTGGTAATAATAACTAGCGGAGACACCGGGGAGCTGTTTTTT
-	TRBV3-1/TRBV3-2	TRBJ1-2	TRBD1	CASSQHPGGYGYTF	TGTGCCAGCAGCCAACATCCAGGGGGCTATGGCTACACCTTC
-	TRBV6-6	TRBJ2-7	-	CASSSTSREGLEQYF	TGTGCCAGCAGTTCCACTAGCAGAGAGGGGCTCGAGCAGTACTTC
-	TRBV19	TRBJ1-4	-	CASSMVGTGEKLFF	TGTGCCAGTAGTATGGTGGGCACAGGGGAAAAACTGTTTTTT
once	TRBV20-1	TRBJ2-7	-	CSCQSTYEQYF	TGCAGCTGCCAGTCGACCTACGAGCAGTACTTC
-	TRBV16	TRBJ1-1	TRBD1	CASTPGTGSTEAFF	TGTGCCAGCACCCCGGGGACAGGGTCCACTGAAGCTTTCTTT
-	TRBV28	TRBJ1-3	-	CASSLTVRNTIYF	TGTGCCAGCAGTTTAACAGTAAGAAACACCATATATTTT
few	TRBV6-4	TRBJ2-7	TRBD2	CASSEVAGGPREQYF	TGTGCCAGCAGTGAAGTAGCGGGAGGGCCCCGGGAGCAGTACTTC
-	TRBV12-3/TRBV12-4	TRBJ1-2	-	CASRQGINYGYTF	TGTGCCAGCAGACAGGGCATTAACTATGGCTACACCTTC
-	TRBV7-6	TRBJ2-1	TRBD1	CASSLGTDYNEQFF	TGTGCCAGCAGCTTGGGGACAGATTACAATGAGCAGTTCTTC
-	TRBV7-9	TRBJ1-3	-	CASSLRGLGNTIYF	TGTGCCAGCAGCTTACGAGGGCTCGGAAACACCATATATTTT
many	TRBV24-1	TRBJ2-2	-	CATSGASTNTGELFF	TGTGCCACCAGTGGGGCATCCACGAACACCGGGGAGCTGTTTTTT
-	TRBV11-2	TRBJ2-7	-	CASMVAGGGHEQYF	TGTGCCAGCATGGTAGCAGGAGGGGGCCACGAGCAGTACTTC
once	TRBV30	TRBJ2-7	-	CAWGARGDEQYF	TGTGCCTGGGGGGCACGGGGAGACGAGCAGTACTTC
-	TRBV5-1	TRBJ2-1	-	CASWVGSRTGEQFF	TGCGCCAGCTGGGTGGGTTCCAGAACAGGTGAGCAGTTCTTC
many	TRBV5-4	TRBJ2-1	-	CASSPMTASNEQFF	TGTGCCAGCAGCCCTATGACAGCGAGCAATGAGCAGTTCTTC
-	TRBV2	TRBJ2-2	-	CASSVTYPGELFF	TGTGCCAGCAGTGTCACATACCCCGGGGAGCTGTTTTTT
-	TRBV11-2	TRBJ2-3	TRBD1	CASSFGPGQNTDTQYF	TGTGCCAGCAGCTTCGGTCCGGGACAGAACACAGATACGCAGTATTTT
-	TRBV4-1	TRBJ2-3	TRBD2	CASSQGSGSADTQYF	TGCGCCAGCAGCCAAGGTAGCGGGAGTGCAGATACGCAGTATTTT
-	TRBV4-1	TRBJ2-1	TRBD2	CASSPTSGGVGEQFF	TGCGCCAGCAGCCCAACTAGCGGCGGCGTGGGGGAGCAGTTCTTC
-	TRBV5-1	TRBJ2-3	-	CASSFHRLAQSTDTQYF	TGCGCCAGCAGCTTCCACCGTCTAGCGCAGAGCACAGATACGCAGTATTTT
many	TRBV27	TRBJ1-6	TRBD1	CASRRTGEYSPLHF	TGTGCCAGCAGAAGGACAGGGGAGTATTCACCCCTCCACTTT
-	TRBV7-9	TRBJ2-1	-	CASSPYQRPLEQFF	TGTGCCAGCAGCCCATACCAGCGGCCACTGGAGCAGTTCTTC